These 31 T cell receptor beta chains share one sample of origin, sequenced in a study of tumor-infiltrating lymphocytes in primary liver carcinoma. The researchers produced TCR beta cDNA from approximately 0.45 ug total RNA with a constant-region primer. Libraries covering TCR beta were generated through three nested multiplex PCR rounds (using a slightly modified ARM-PCR). In the first two PCR rounds, TRBV1-TRBV30 forward primers were paired with a C-beta reverse primer, and each round lasted around 10 cycles. TCRdb passed the multiplex PCR reads through MiXCR, listing each CDR3 protein once. The sample has about 22,000 distinct CDR3 sequences; almost 80% are singletons. Starting material for RNA and DNA co-extraction consisted of about 17-34 mg of unsorted bulk tissue. The specimen sequenced was liver tumor tissue from sampling region 1. Subset described: tumor region T1, superior pole. These receptors all stem from a woman aged 25 to 39 with primary liver carcinoma and hepatitis B virus infection.

Worth noting for this clonotype: At one of its ends the junction is not consistent with the germline gene, which may arise from a read error. This sequence joins TRBV30 and TRBJ1-5; possibly TRBD1 for D (6 bases). CDR1 and CDR2 from the germline V gene are GTSNPN and SVGIG (reference sequence). The CDR3 consists of 13 residues. The CDR3 reads CAWSPGAGGPLHF. In DNA form, the CDR3 reads TGTGCCTGGAGTCCAGGGGCCGGAGGACCCCTGCATTTT.

Turning to this clonotype: One junction end disagrees with the germline gene, perhaps due to a read error. The chain combines TRBV11-2 with TRBJ1-1, with D tentatively TRBD1 (6 bases). Per the germline V gene, CDR1 is SGHAT and CDR2 is FQNNGV. The CDR3 spans 14 residues. The CDR3 nucleotides are TGTGCGAGCAGATATACAAGGGGGAGGGCCGAAGCTTTCTTT. Translated, it gives CASRYTRGRAEAFF.

Regarding this clonotype: One end of the junction does not line up with germline, which may come from a read error. This chain joins TRBV4-2 and TRBJ2-7; D ambiguous. Germline V gives CDR1 LGHNA, CDR2 YNFKEQ. This CDR3 contains 13 residues. DNA of the CDR3: TGTGCCTGCAGCCAACTTAATCACTACGGGCAGTACTTC. Protein: CACSQLNHYGQYF.

A note on this clonotype: Without the conserved terminal phenylalanine or tryptophan, this CDR3 likely stems from a read error. The chain recombines TRBV11-2 with TRBJ2-7, with no clear D. The ends were cut back, 9 bases at V and 7 bases at J, with 13 bases in the middle. Per the germline V gene, CDR1 is SGHAT and CDR2 is FQNNGV. The CDR3 loop spans 11 amino acids. For the CDR3, the DNA is TGTGCCAGGAGGCTCGTGGGTGAGCAGTACTTA. Encoded protein: CARRLVGEQYL.

On this clonotype itself: The final CDR3 position lacks the conserved phenylalanine or tryptophan, pointing to a likely read error. The chain carries TRBV29-1 and TRBJ2-1; a possible D gene is TRBD1 (6 bases). Per germline, CDR1 SQVTM and CDR2 ANQGSEA. The CDR3 totals 12 residues. V was cut by 7 bases and J by 5 bases, with 12 bases left in between. CDR3 DNA: TGCAGCGCCCTTAGGGACAACAATGAGCAGTTCTAC. Amino acids: CSALRDNNEQFY.

J is TRBJ1-2 and V is TRBV28, with D unresolved. Germline V gene sequence: CDR1 MDHEN, CDR2 SYDVKM. V dropped 3 bases and J dropped 9 bases, with 8 bases sitting between them. This CDR3 has 11 amino acids. The CDR3 region has the DNA TGTGCCAGCAGTTTCGAGTTGAGCTACACCTTC. This translates into CASSFELSYTF.

This clonotype was seen a handful of times. Relative to the germline gene, one junction end is altered; a read error may explain this. Here the CDR3 reads CTSSAGLADIVDTQYF. The CDR3 nucleotides read TGTACCAGTAGCGCGGGACTAGCGGATATTGTTGATACGCAGTATTTT. The chain is built from TRBV11-2 and TRBJ2-3, with TRBD2 matching over 11 bases. The CDR3 is 16 residues long. Germline assignment: CDR1 SGHAT and CDR2 FQNNGV.

The chain couples TRBV5-8 to TRBJ2-1; possible D gene TRBD2, 6 bases. CDR3 length: 13 residues. CDR1 and CDR2 (germline): SGHTS, YDEGEE. The CDR3 DNA follows: TGTACTAGCAGCTTGGACATGGGCAATGAGCAGTTCTTC. Translated, it gives CTSSLDMGNEQFF.

Notes on this clonotype: A much larger clone is a single base away; this may be a read error. The rearrangement links TRBV4-2 to TRBJ2-2; D call uncertain. The germline gives CDR1 LGHNA, CDR2 YNFKEQ. The CDR3 totals 15 residues. In DNA form, the CDR3 reads TGTGCCAACAGCCAAGAGCTGGGAAACACCGGGGAGCTGTTTTTT. It specifies CANSQELGNTGELFF.

This clonotype has just one count. No conserved phenylalanine or tryptophan ends this CDR3, so it is likely a read error. This chain joins TRBV5-4 and TRBJ2-3; no clear D. Germline CDR1 and CDR2: SGHNT and YYREEE (reference sequence). This CDR3 comprises 12 residues. V was shortened by 6 bases and J by 5 bases, with 10 bases between the two germline ends. The CDR3 bases are TGTGCCAGCAAAAGTGGGGAAGATACGCAGTATTTG. Amino acid sequence: CASKSGEDTQYL.

The chain combines TRBV5-4 with TRBJ2-3; 10 bases map to TRBD2. There are 18 residues in the CDR3. Germline V lookup: CDR1 SGHNT, CDR2 YYREEE (reference sequence). The CDR3 DNA sequence: TGTGCAACCAGTAACCCGGCGGCTAGCGGGGGTCGGACAGATACGCAGTATTTT. It specifies CATSNPAASGGRTDTQYF.

By share, this clonotype ranks as large. CDR3 sequence reads: CASSFNSADTQYF. In DNA, the CDR3 is TGTGCCAGCAGTTTTAACAGCGCTGATACGCAGTATTTT. The rearrangement links TRBV28 to TRBJ2-3; no clear D gene. From germline, CDR1 is MDHEN and CDR2 SYDVKM. Between the trimmed V and J ends, which lost 3 bases and 6 bases, there was a span of 10 bases. The CDR3 is made up of 13 amino acids. Supplemented by reference TRBV28 and TRBJ2-3, the full variable domain reads DVKVTQSSRYLVKRTGEKVFLECVQDMDHENMFWYRQDPGLGLRLIYFSYDVKMKEKGDIPEGYSVSREKKERFSLILESASTNQTSMYLCASSFNSADTQYFGPGTRLTVL.

The rearrangement uses TRBV6-5 and TRBJ1-2; 8 bases are shared with TRBD1. In germline, CDR1 is MNHEY, CDR2 SVGAGI. The CDR3 is made up of 16 amino acids. V was clipped by 6 bases and J by 4 bases; unmatched bases: 13. CDR3 in amino acids: CASSTIPEQGGYGYTF. CDR3 coding DNA: TGTGCCAGCAGCACCATACCCGAACAGGGGGGCTATGGCTACACCTTC.

The gene calls are TRBV11-3 and TRBJ2-1; 12 nucleotides align to TRBD2. With V trimmed by 11 bases and J by 8 bases, 10 bases remained unmatched. This CDR3 has 14 amino acids. Germline V gene sequence: CDR1 SGHNT, CDR2 YENEEA. The CDR3 protein is CAYSRLAGVYEQFF. Here the CDR3 DNA reads TGTGCCTACAGCCGACTAGCGGGGGTGTATGAGCAGTTCTTC.

This chain uses TRBV10-3 with TRBJ2-1; D call uncertain. V lost 4 bases and J lost 8, with 15 bases in between. Per germline, CDR1 ENHRY and CDR2 SYGVKD. The CDR3 length is 14 residues. DNA for the CDR3: TGTGCCATCAGTGGTGTAGGTGGCATCGATGAGCAGTTCTTC. It encodes CAISGVGGIDEQFF.

About this clonotype: One end of the junction fails to match germline, which may point to a read error. This chain connects TRBV29-1 to TRBJ1-1; a possible D gene is TRBD1 (5 bases). Germline V gives CDR1 SQVTM, CDR2 ANQGSEA. The CDR3 spans 12 residues. The CDR3 is CSVETVSTEAFF. Written as DNA, the CDR3 is TGTAGTGTCGAGACAGTGAGCACTGAAGCTTTCTTT.

For this clonotype: Because the CDR3 is missing its conserved closing phenylalanine or tryptophan, this is likely a read error. J is TRBJ2-7 and V is TRBV7-8; TRBD2 matches at 9 bases. V lost 5 bases, J lost 6 bases, and 14 bases stayed unmatched. This CDR3 region has 16 residues. Germline CDR1 reads SGHVS; CDR2 reads FQNEAQ. In DNA form, the CDR3 reads TGTGCCAGCAGCCCATTACTAGCGGGCGAAGGCCTCGAGCAGTACTAT. Its protein is CASSPLLAGEGLEQYY.

This clonotype was recorded only once. At one end, the junction sequence differs from germline, possibly due to a read error. The chain couples TRBV4-2 to TRBJ1-2; 7 bases map to TRBD1. The CDR3 consists of 15 residues. The V gene's germline CDR1 is LGHNA and CDR2 YNFKEQ. In nucleotides, the CDR3 is TGTGCCAGCAGCCGTGGTAGGCAGGGGGGTCATGGCTACATCTTC. Amino acids: CASSRGRQGGHGYIF.

This clonotype was counted once. One end of the junction varies from germline; a read error may be responsible. The chain couples TRBV11-3 to TRBJ2-1; D not resolved. Per the germline V gene, CDR1 is SGHNT and CDR2 is YENEEA. The CDR3 totals 16 residues. Here the CDR3 DNA reads TGTGCCAGCAGTTCAACGAGGCACGGCTTCTTGGATGGGCAGATCTTC. Its protein product is CASSSTRHGFLDGQIF.

To note about this clonotype: Germline is not matched at one junction end, which may reflect a read error. The chain recombines TRBV6-5 with TRBJ2-7, with a weak D call TRBD1 (5 bases). In germline, CDR1 is MNHEY, CDR2 SVGAGI. This CDR3 region has 15 residues. In DNA form, the CDR3 reads TGTGCCAACAGTTACGAAGACAGCAGCTCCTACGAGCAGTACTTC. Amino acid sequence: CANSYEDSSSYEQYF.

Concerning this clonotype: At one of its ends the junction is not consistent with the germline gene, which may arise from a read error. The V gene is TRBV11-2, the J gene TRBJ2-1; D remains ambiguous. This CDR3 has 13 amino acids. Per germline, CDR1 SGHAT and CDR2 FQNNGV. The CDR3 spells CTSSLNDAYELFF. Written as DNA, the CDR3 is TGTACCAGCAGCTTAAATGATGCCTATGAGCTGTTCTTC. The variable domain in full, with the rest retrieved from reference TRBV11-2 and TRBJ2-1, is EAGVAQSPRYKIIEKRQSVAFWCNPISGHATLYWYQQILGQGPKLLIQFQNNGVVDDSQLPKDRFSAERLKGVDSTLKIQPAKLEDSAVYLCTSSLNDAYELFFGPGTRLTVL.

To note about this clonotype: One end of the junction fails to match germline, which may point to a read error. V usage is TRBV6-6 and J usage is TRBJ1-6; a weak D match, TRBD1 (6 bases). Germline assignment: CDR1 MNHNY and CDR2 SVGAGI (reference sequence). The CDR3 covers 14 residues. The CDR3 nucleotides read TGCGCCAGGAGTTACACAGGGATGGGTTCACCCCTCCACTTT. The encoded protein is CARSYTGMGSPLHF.

As for this clonotype: The junction departs from the called germline gene at one end, perhaps through a read error. The genes are TRBV4-3 and TRBJ2-1; 9 nucleotides line up with TRBD2. CDR1 is LGHNA, CDR2 YSLEER, per germline. This CDR3 contains 16 residues. CDR3 loop: CAGSQNVAGARSEQFF. The CDR3 region has the DNA TGCGCCGGCAGCCAAAACGTAGCGGGAGCCAGAAGTGAGCAGTTCTTC.

Within the sample, this clonotype is large. The gene calls are TRBV12-3 or TRBV12-4 and TRBJ2-1, with 11 bases that match TRBD2. There are 15 residues in the CDR3. After removal of 6 bases from V and 9 bases from J, the junction contained 10 bases not matched to a gene. The CDR3 region is CASSLSGTSGLEQFF. The CDR3 DNA reads as TGTGCCAGCAGCCTGTCCGGGACTAGCGGACTTGAGCAGTTCTTC.

This clonotype was found once. The junction differs from germline at one of its ends, possibly a read error. The CDR3 reads CRASAASGLETQCF. DNA for the CDR3: TGCAGAGCTAGTGCGGCTAGCGGGTTGGAGACCCAGTGCTTC. The J gene is TRBJ2-5, the V gene TRBV20-1, with 8 nucleotides matching TRBD2. CDR1 DFQATT and CDR2 SNEGSKA come from the germline V gene (reference sequence). The CDR3 sequence is 14 residues long.

Turning to this clonotype: Germline is not matched at one junction end, which may reflect a read error. The V call is TRBV11-1, the J call TRBJ2-3, with D perhaps TRBD1 (6 bases). Per germline, CDR1 SGHAT and CDR2 FQDESV (reference sequence). The CDR3 is 18 amino acids. Here the CDR3 DNA reads TGCGCCAGCAGTAACCCGGCGGCTAGGGGGAGTCGGGCAGATACGCAGTATTTT. Protein product: CASSNPAARGSRADTQYF.

Concerning this clonotype: The conserved phenylalanine or tryptophan is not found at the CDR3 terminus, so this likely reflects a read error. No DNA is shown, since the ends of the CDR3 on it are uncertain; the CDR3 is the one TCRdb lists. The chain employs TRBV6-6 and TRBJ2-3; the table gives TRBD2 as D, unverified against the DNA. The CDR3 is 16 amino acids long, termini counted. Per the germline V gene, CDR1 is MNHNY and CDR2 is SVGAGI (reference sequence). The CDR3 here is CASSWDSTPNTDTQYS.

V and J are TRBV28 and TRBJ2-1; 10 nucleotides line up with TRBD2. V was pared by 5 bases and J by 6 bases, with 7 bases of the junction left unmatched. Germline assignment: CDR1 MDHEN and CDR2 SYDVKM. The CDR3 covers 15 residues. Here the CDR3 reads CASSTIAGGGNEQFF. The CDR3 DNA reads TGTGCCAGCAGTACGATAGCGGGAGGAGGCAATGAGCAGTTCTTC.

About this clonotype itself: The final CDR3 position lacks the conserved phenylalanine or tryptophan, pointing to a likely read error. The rearrangement uses TRBV11-1 and TRBJ2-5, with D maybe TRBD1 (5 bases). Germline lookup yields CDR1 SGHAT and CDR2 FQDESV (reference sequence). CDR3 size: 14 residues. CDR3 DNA: TGCGCCAGCAGCTTAGCAGGGCGCGAAGAGACACAGTACTCC. Protein: CASSLAGREETQYS.

With regard to this clonotype: At one of its ends the junction is not consistent with the germline gene, which may arise from a read error. The chain carries TRBV5-6 and TRBJ2-7, with D perhaps TRBD1 (7 bases). The CDR3 runs to 13 residues. Germline assignment: CDR1 SGHDT and CDR2 YYEEEE. The CDR3 region is CASSLRTGLLQYF. The CDR3 DNA reads TGTGCCAGCAGCTTACGGACAGGACTATTGCAGTACTTT.

This clonotype was recorded once. Germline and junction disagree at one end, which may indicate a read error. The chain carries TRBV10-3 and TRBJ2-1, with D perhaps TRBD2 (5 bases). Germline lookup yields CDR1 ENHRY and CDR2 SYGVKD. The CDR3 is 14 amino acids. CDR3 amino acids: CAISPAAIRDEQFF. The CDR3 nucleotides read TGTGCCATCAGTCCCGCGGCGATCCGGGATGAACAGTTCTTC.